The rows below give T cell receptor beta chains drawn from one sample of a study of blood T cell repertoires in COVID-19. Repertoires were generated with immunoSEQ multiplex PCR, while TCRdb's copy carries only in-frame clones and drops some. The data hold approximately 40,000 clones, with about 88% observed a single time. Sequencing used peripheral blood. The receptors come from a human donor in a cohort sampled during active COVID-19. CDR3s leave out the opening cysteine and the closing phenylalanine or tryptophan.

CDR3 protein | J gene | V gene
AIEAYNEQF | TRBJ2-1 | TRBV10-3
ASSLGWGGGTEAF | TRBJ1-1 | TRBV5-4
SAGQEQPQH | TRBJ1-5 | TRBV20-1
ASSYQVVAKDGYT | TRBJ1-2 | TRBV6-5
ASGYSPETQY | TRBJ2-5 | TRBV12-3/TRBV12-4
ATKVGQGYSNQPQH | TRBJ1-5 | TRBV6-6
ASRGVKGDRVYEQY | TRBJ2-7 | TRBV2
ASSSNKGAETQY | TRBJ2-5 | TRBV18
ASRTGTGVYGYT | TRBJ1-2 | TRBV6-5
ASSLWTGVGYEQY | TRBJ2-7 | TRBV5-1
ATNQRQEVTYEQY | TRBJ2-7 | TRBV24-1
ASSSGQTLGGYT | TRBJ1-2 | TRBV27
ASSIDGTSAPYEQY | TRBJ2-7 | TRBV19
ASSELRGGPQETQY | TRBJ2-5 | TRBV6-1
ASTLGAPTDTQY | TRBJ2-3 | TRBV3-1/TRBV3-2
ASSGTGYTDTQY | TRBJ2-3 | TRBV9
ASSSGTGGFYGYT | TRBJ1-2 | TRBV5-1
ASSSHGLAGGLDGQF | TRBJ2-1 | TRBV28
ASSSRQGPYNEQF | TRBJ2-1 | TRBV7-6
ASSQGLAHEQY | TRBJ2-7 | TRBV4-1
ASSLTDTQY | TRBJ2-3 | TRBV5-6
ATSDLHQAQAF | TRBJ1-1 | TRBV24-1
ASSRDSYNSPLH | TRBJ1-6 | TRBV27
ASKGGGSYEQY | TRBJ2-7 | TRBV11-2
ASSEKPGLAVRGGELF | TRBJ2-2 | TRBV11-2
ASSLGQMGGTDTQY | TRBJ2-3 | TRBV7-9
ASSLVSAVATNEKLF | TRBJ1-4 | TRBV5-1
ASSVTGNNSPLH | TRBJ1-6 | TRBV9
ASSLQGSETQY | TRBJ2-5 | TRBV28
ASCITSGSNQPQH | TRBJ1-5 | TRBV28